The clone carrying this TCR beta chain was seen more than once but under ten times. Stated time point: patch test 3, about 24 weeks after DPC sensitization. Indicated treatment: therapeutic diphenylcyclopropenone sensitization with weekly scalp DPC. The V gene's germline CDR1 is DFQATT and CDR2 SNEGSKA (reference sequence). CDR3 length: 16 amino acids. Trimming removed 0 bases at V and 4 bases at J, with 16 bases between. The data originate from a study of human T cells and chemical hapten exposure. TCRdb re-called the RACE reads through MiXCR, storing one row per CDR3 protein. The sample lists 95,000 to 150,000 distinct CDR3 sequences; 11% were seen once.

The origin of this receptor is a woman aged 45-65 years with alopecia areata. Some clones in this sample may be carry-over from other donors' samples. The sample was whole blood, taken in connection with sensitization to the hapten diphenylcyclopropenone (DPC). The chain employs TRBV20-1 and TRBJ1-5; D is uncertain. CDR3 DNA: TGCAGTGCTAGAGATGAGGCGTGTGGCCCAAATCAGCCCCAGCATTTT. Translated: CSARDEACGPNQPQHF.